This T cell receptor beta chain was captured in a study of T cells in Graves' hyperthyroidism and ophthalmopathy. Study-level results: Blood also showed most of the thyroid clonotypes that were expanded above 0.001.

In this sample, this clonotype turned up many times. Its antigen is as yet unknown. The CDR3 is 15 amino acids. The V gene's germline CDR1 is ENHRY and CDR2 SYGVKD. Trimming pared 8 bases from V and 3 bases from J, leaving 19 bases between. RNA transcripts yielded amplified TCR beta CDR3 regions. A first-round RT-PCR of the TCR CDR3 used the HTBI primer set. TCRdb independently ran MiXCR on the multiplex PCR reads; one entry per CDR3 protein. Of hundreds of thousands of distinct CDR3 sequences listed, approximately 13% are singletons. Input material: blood. The clonotype was recovered from a young woman with Graves' hyperthyroidism. This sequence joins TRBV10-3 and TRBJ2-5; TRBD2 might be the D (5 bases). Here the CDR3 reads CAIGRSGQAEETQYF. The CDR3 nucleotides read TGTGCCATCGGGCGCAGCGGCCAGGCCGAAGAGACCCAGTACTTC.